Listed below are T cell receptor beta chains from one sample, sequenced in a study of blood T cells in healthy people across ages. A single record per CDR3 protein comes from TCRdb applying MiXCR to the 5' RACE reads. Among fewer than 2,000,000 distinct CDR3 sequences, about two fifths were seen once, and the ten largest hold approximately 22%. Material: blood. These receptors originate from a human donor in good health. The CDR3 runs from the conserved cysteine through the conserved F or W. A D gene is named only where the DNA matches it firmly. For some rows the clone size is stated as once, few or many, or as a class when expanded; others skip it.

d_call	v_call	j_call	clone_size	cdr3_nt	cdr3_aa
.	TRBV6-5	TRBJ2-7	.	TGTGCCAGCAGTTACGGGAGGGGGCTCCTTTACGAGCAGTACTTC	CASSYGRGLLYEQYF
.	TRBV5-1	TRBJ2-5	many	TGCGCCAGCAGCTCGAGGGGATACCAAGAGACCCAGTACTTC	CASSSRGYQETQYF
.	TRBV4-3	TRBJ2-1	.	TGCGCCAGCAGCCAGGGCCCGTCGGTAGAGTACAATGAGCAGTTCTTC	CASSQGPSVEYNEQFF
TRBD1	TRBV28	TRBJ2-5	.	TGTGCCAGCAGTCCACGGACAGGACGGGCCCAAGAGACCCAGTACTTC	CASSPRTGRAQETQYF
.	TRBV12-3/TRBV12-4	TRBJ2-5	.	TGTGCCAGCAGTATCGACGGGCTAGCGCGGGAGACCCAGTACTTC	CASSIDGLARETQYF
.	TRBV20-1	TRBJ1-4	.	TGCAGTGCTAGAGATGGTCTGGGGGAAAAACTGTTTTTT	CSARDGLGEKLFF
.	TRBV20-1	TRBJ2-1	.	TGCAGTGCTAGCTATGCCTTTGCGACCAACAATGAGCAGTTCTTC	CSASYAFATNNEQFF
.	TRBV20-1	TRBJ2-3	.	TGCAGTGCTAGACCGCCGTCAGCGACAGATACGCAGTATTTT	CSARPPSATDTQYF
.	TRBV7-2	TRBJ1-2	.	TGTGCCAGCAGCTTCCCTTCTTTGATTGGCTACACCTTC	CASSFPSLIGYTF
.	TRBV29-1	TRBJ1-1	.	TGCAGCGCAGTCGAAACCCCTCCCACTGAAGCTTTCTTT	CSAVETPPTEAFF
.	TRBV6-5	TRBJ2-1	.	TGTGCCAGCAGTTACTCGCCTGTGCAGACCCAGTTCTTC	CASSYSPVQTQFF
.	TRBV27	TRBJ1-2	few	TGTGCCAGCAGAGAACAGGGCCCTAACTATGGCTACACCTTC	CASREQGPNYGYTF
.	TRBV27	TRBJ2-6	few	TGTGCCAGCACCCTTATTGGGGCCAACGTCCTGACTTTC	CASTLIGANVLTF
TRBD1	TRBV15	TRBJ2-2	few	TGTGCCAGCTCAGGGGGCAGGGGGACCGGGGAGCTGTTTTTT	CASSGGRGTGELFF
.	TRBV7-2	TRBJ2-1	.	TGTGCCAGCAGCCTTCCTAGCGCCAATGAGCAGTTCTTC	CASSLPSANEQFF
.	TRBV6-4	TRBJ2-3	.	TGTGCCAGCAGGGAAGGGGGTGGATCGGATACGCAGTATTTT	CASREGGGSDTQYF
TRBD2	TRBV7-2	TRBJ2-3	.	TGTGCCAGCAGCTCTATAGCGGGGGGGCCCGGAAATACGCAGTATTTT	CASSSIAGGPGNTQYF
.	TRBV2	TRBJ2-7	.	TGTGCCGGCAGTGCTGGGGACGTTCCGGCTTACGAGCAGTACTTC	CAGSAGDVPAYEQYF
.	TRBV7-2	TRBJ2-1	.	TGTGCCAGCAGCCTTTCTTGGAGCTCCTACAATGAGCAGTTCTTC	CASSLSWSSYNEQFF
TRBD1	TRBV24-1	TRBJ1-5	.	TGTGCCACCAGTGATTTGGGCCGGTCGGGCAGGGGGCTACAGCCCCAGCATTTT	CATSDLGRSGRGLQPQHF
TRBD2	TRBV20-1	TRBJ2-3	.	TGCAGTGCTCCGGGACTAGCGAGCACAGATACGCAGTATTTT	CSAPGLASTDTQYF
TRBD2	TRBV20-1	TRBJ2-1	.	TGCAGTGCTAGACGTAGCGGGGGGGGCTACAATGAGCAGTTCTTC	CSARRSGGGYNEQFF
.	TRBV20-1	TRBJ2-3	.	TGCAGTGCTGGAAGCAATGGACAGTCCACAGATACGCAGTATTTT	CSAGSNGQSTDTQYF
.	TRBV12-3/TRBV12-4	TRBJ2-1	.	TGTGCCAGCAGTCCCCATCCCCGTTCGGGTGAGCAGTTCTTC	CASSPHPRSGEQFF
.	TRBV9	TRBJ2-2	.	TGTGCCAGCAGCGTAAAAAGAAACACGAACACCGGGGAGCTGTTTTTT	CASSVKRNTNTGELFF
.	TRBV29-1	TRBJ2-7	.	TGCAGCGTTGTCAGGGGCTTATTCTACGAGCAGTACTTC	CSVVRGLFYEQYF
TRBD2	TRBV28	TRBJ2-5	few	TGTGCCAGCACCGCAAACGGGGGGAAAGAGACCCAGTACTTC	CASTANGGKETQYF
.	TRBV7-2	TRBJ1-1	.	TGTGCCAGCAGCCCCTCAGGCCTCAGGGTCACTGAAGCTTTCTTT	CASSPSGLRVTEAFF
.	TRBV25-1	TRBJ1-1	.	TGTGCCAGCAGTGCGGGGGGAGAGACTGAAGCTTTCTTT	CASSAGGETEAFF
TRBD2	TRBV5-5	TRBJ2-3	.	TGTGCCAGCAGCTTAATTAGCGGGGACCCAAATACGCAGTATTTT	CASSLISGDPNTQYF
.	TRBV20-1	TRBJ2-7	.	TGCAGTGCTAGAGATCTGGATTATTCCTACGAGCAGTACTTC	CSARDLDYSYEQYF
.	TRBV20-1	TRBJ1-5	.	TGCTGTGCTAGAGATAGGAGGGAGTACGATCAGCCCCAGCATTTT	CCARDRREYDQPQHF
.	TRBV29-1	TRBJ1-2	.	TGCAGCGTTGGGAGACAGGCGCTCCTCTCTGGCTACACCTTC	CSVGRQALLSGYTF